The subject of this entry is one T cell receptor beta chain. The data originate from a study of blood T cell repertoires in COVID-19. Background on the study: Whether acute or convalescent, the COVID-19 samples came from the United States, Italy and Spain. PBMCs, B-cell-depleted T cells, or T cells were the source of the cDNA or gDNA that made up the material.

Source study methods: Amplified reference gene primers provided the basis for estimating nucleated cell counts. This table comes from immunoSEQ multiplex PCR, and its TCRdb copy is limited to in-frame clones, with some not included. V, J and clone size derive from that table, while D and trimming were established from the DNA sequence. Of about 180,000 clones listed, about 84% are singletons. Germline CDR1 LNHNV, CDR2 YYDKDF (reference sequence). The CDR3 covers 13 residues. Trimming removed 6 bases at V and 6 bases at J, with 12 bases between. The source of this sequence is a human donor in a cohort sampled during active COVID-19. The gene calls are TRBV15 and TRBJ2-1, with D possibly TRBD2 on 5 matching bases. Sequenced material: peripheral blood. For the CDR3, the DNA is TGTGCCACCAGTTCCTCGCGGGCCAATGAGCAGTTCTTC. This encodes CATSSSRANEQFF.